This is a list of T cell receptor beta chains from one sample in a study of blood T cell repertoires in COVID-19. TCRdb's table, derived via immunoSEQ multiplex PCR, lists solely in-frame clones and lacks some. The table lists approximately 160,000 clones, about 90% of them singletons. Sequenced input: PBMCs or T cells enriched from blood (not recorded which). These receptors were collected from a woman between 50 and 59 years old who had recovered from COVID-19. CDR3s include the opening cysteine and the closing phenylalanine or tryptophan. Each record gives: V gene, clone size, J gene, D gene, CDR3 protein, CDR3 DNA. A D gene is named only where the DNA matches it firmly. The listing skips clone size in some rows; elsewhere it reads once, few, many or a size class.

>TRBV27|.|TRBJ1-5|.
CASSLGGGNQPQHF
TGTGCCAGCAGTTTGGGGGGGGGCAATCAGCCCCAGCATTTT
>TRBV10-3|.|TRBJ2-2|TRBD2
CAISGLVNTGELFF
TGTGCCATCAGCGGACTAGTGAACACCGGGGAGCTGTTTTTT
>TRBV6-5|.|TRBJ2-3|.
CASRLTRDGTDTQYF
TGTGCCAGCAGACTCACTAGAGACGGCACAGATACGCAGTATTTT
>TRBV19|.|TRBJ2-1|TRBD2
CASTPTGGTEQFF
TGTGCCAGTACTCCCACGGGAGGGACTGAGCAGTTCTTC
>TRBV6-5|.|TRBJ2-5|TRBD1
CASRVTGGFQETQYF
TGTGCCAGCAGGGTTACAGGGGGATTTCAAGAGACCCAGTACTTC
>TRBV5-4|once|TRBJ2-3|TRBD2
CASSGTSGSRRDTQYF
TGTGCCAGCAGCGGGACTAGCGGGAGCCGTCGGGATACGCAGTATTTT
>TRBV5-1|few|TRBJ2-3|TRBD1
CASSVTSTGSSTDTQYF
TGCGCCAGCAGCGTTACCTCGACAGGGTCTAGCACAGATACGCAGTATTTT
>TRBV28|.|TRBJ2-7|TRBD2
CASSSTSGSFHEQYF
TGTGCCAGCAGTTCGACTAGCGGGAGTTTCCACGAGCAGTACTTC
>TRBV2|once|TRBJ2-7|TRBD1
CATTGTGNNEQYF
TGTGCCACGACCGGGACAGGGAACAACGAGCAGTACTTC
>TRBV28|.|TRBJ1-4|.
CASSRGLNEKLFF
TGTGCCAGTAGCAGAGGGCTGAATGAAAAACTGTTTTTT
>TRBV5-5|.|TRBJ1-2|.
CASSFLSSNYGYTF
TGTGCCAGCAGCTTTCTCAGTTCAAACTATGGCTACACCTTC
>TRBV5-1|.|TRBJ2-7|.
CASSLTGDLGEQYF
TGCGCCAGCAGCTTGACAGGGGACTTGGGGGAGCAGTACTTC
>TRBV29-1|.|TRBJ2-3|TRBD2
CSVKLRLADTQYF
TGCAGCGTTAAGCTTAGACTAGCGGATACGCAGTATTTT
>TRBV28|.|TRBJ2-7|.
CASSLWAGGTYEQYF
TGTGCCAGCAGTTTATGGGCAGGGGGGACCTACGAGCAGTACTTC
>TRBV12-5|.|TRBJ2-7|TRBD1
CASGWTTGQGRRLSYEQYF
TGTGCTAGTGGTTGGACAACCGGACAGGGGCGGAGGCTCTCCTACGAGCAGTACTTC
>TRBV10-3|.|TRBJ1-1|.
CAISEKANTEAFF
TGTGCCATCAGTGAGAAAGCGAACACTGAAGCTTTCTTT
>TRBV20-1|.|TRBJ2-4|.
CSPLAKNIQYF
TGCAGCCCACTAGCCAAAAACATTCAGTACTTC
>TRBV15|.|TRBJ2-7|TRBD2
CATSRSSGAYEQYF
TGTGCCACCAGCAGATCTAGCGGGGCCTACGAGCAGTACTTC
>TRBV5-8|.|TRBJ2-7|TRBD1
CASSSPGQHTYEQYF
TGTGCCAGCAGCTCCCCGGGACAGCACACCTACGAGCAGTACTTC
>TRBV4-1|.|TRBJ2-1|.
CASSQDPTSGSYNEQFF
TGCGCCAGCAGCCAAGATCCGACCTCGGGGTCTTACAATGAGCAGTTCTTC
>TRBV18|.|TRBJ1-3|TRBD1
CASSRTLQGASGNTIYF
TGTGCCAGCTCCCGGACGTTACAGGGGGCGTCGGGAAACACCATATATTTT
>TRBV6-5|once|TRBJ2-1|TRBD1
CASSYWGQGIHEQFF
TGTGCCAGCAGTTACTGGGGACAGGGTATCCATGAGCAGTTCTTC
>TRBV9|.|TRBJ2-2|.
CATSRDSFTGELFF
TGTGCCACCTCCCGGGACTCATTCACCGGGGAGCTGTTTTTT
>TRBV7-9|.|TRBJ1-3|TRBD1
CASRTGGNTIYF
TGTGCCAGCCGGACAGGGGGAAACACCATATATTTT
>TRBV5-4|.|TRBJ1-3|TRBD1
CASSLRTGAPSGNTIYF
TGTGCCAGCAGCTTGAGAACAGGGGCTCCCTCTGGAAACACCATATATTTT
>TRBV24-1|.|TRBJ2-2|.
CATSGQTHPNTGELFF
TGTGCCACCAGTGGACAGACCCATCCGAACACCGGGGAGCTGTTTTTT